This T cell receptor (beta chain) was found in a study of vaccination and CD4 T cells after COVID-19. About the research overall: The convalescents were made up of six males and four females, two of whom were Hispanic.

Treatment given: approximately nine-day PBMC culture with coronavirus spike peptide pools or control peptides (ViraFEST assay). With respect to this clonotype: Its antigen is not identified.

The CDR3 extends over 16 amino acids. V shed 7 bases and J shed 4 bases, with 19 bases lying between them. Germline V CDR1 and CDR2: LNHDA, SQIVND (reference sequence). With the Oncomine TCR Beta short-read assay, DNA from cultured CD4+ T cells was sequenced. TCRdb reprocessed the PCR reads via MiXCR and lists one record per CDR3 protein. The data hold 15,000 to 20,000 distinct CDR3 sequences, with approximately 71% observed a single time. The receptor comes from a human donor who had recovered from COVID-19. This chain connects TRBV19 to TRBJ2-2; tentative D call: TRBD1 (6 bases). Sequencing was performed on CD4+ T cells from blood, cultured in vitro. The CDR3 DNA reads as TGTGCCAGTAAGTTAGGCAGGGGATCGGGCACCGGGGAGCTGTTTTTT. Its translation is CASKLGRGSGTGELFF.